This is a list of T cell receptor beta chains from one sample in a study of control samples from healthy donors and cancer patients. TCRdb's copy holds only in-frame clones and misses some; the assay was immunoSEQ multiplex PCR. The sample holds approximately 100,000 clones, approximately 90% seen once. Sequenced: blood. The receptors originated from a human donor in good health. The donor label of this sample is uncertain. Each CDR3 is given with its conserved first and last residue. The order of the fields is clone size, V gene, J gene, D gene, CDR3 length, CDR3 protein, CDR3 DNA. A D gene is named only where the DNA matches it firmly. Expanded clones get a size class; other rows say once, few or many, or leave the size out.

few	TRBV20-1	TRBJ2-7	TRBD2	17	CSASKASGGALGYEQYF	TGCAGTGCTAGTAAGGCTAGCGGGGGGGCCTTAGGTTACGAGCAGTACTTC
-	TRBV9	TRBJ1-6	-	14	CASSTTAYNSPLHF	TGTGCCAGCAGCACGACAGCCTATAATTCACCCCTCCACTTT
-	TRBV29-1	TRBJ2-5	-	12	CSVGLGAETQYF	TGCAGCGTTGGTTTAGGGGCAGAGACCCAGTACTTC
-	TRBV6-6	TRBJ2-2	TRBD1	14	CASSQTGDTGELFF	TGTGCCAGCAGCCAAACAGGGGACACCGGGGAGCTGTTTTTT
once	TRBV27	TRBJ1-4	-	13	CASSPAAVEKLFF	TGTGCCAGCAGCCCCGCCGCAGTCGAAAAACTGTTTTTT
-	TRBV10-3	TRBJ2-7	-	15	CAITEDLDGAYEQYF	TGTGCCATCACCGAAGATCTCGACGGAGCCTACGAGCAGTACTTC
-	TRBV19	TRBJ1-5	-	14	CASSTRGNNQPQHF	TGTGCCAGTAGTACACGGGGCAACAATCAGCCCCAGCATTTT
-	TRBV10-1	TRBJ2-1	-	13	CASSPASYNEQFF	TGCGCCAGCAGCCCGGCGTCCTACAATGAGCAGTTCTTC
-	TRBV7-2	TRBJ2-2	TRBD1	15	CASSRDPTGVGELFF	TGTGCCAGCAGCCGCGATCCGACAGGGGTCGGGGAGCTGTTTTTT
-	TRBV19	TRBJ2-1	-	15	CAIYKPGYSNNEQFF	TGTGCCATATACAAACCAGGGTATTCCAACAATGAGCAGTTCTTC
-	TRBV28	TRBJ2-7	-	14	CASSFLQGSYEQYF	TGTGCCAGCAGTTTTCTACAGGGTTCCTACGAGCAGTACTTC
-	TRBV6-5	TRBJ1-1	TRBD1	15	CASSSGPGGHTEAFF	TGTGCCAGCAGTTCCGGGCCAGGGGGACACACTGAAGCTTTCTTT
-	TRBV6-5	TRBJ1-6	-	13	CASSVQADSPLHF	TGTGCCAGCAGCGTCCAGGCCGACTCACCCCTCCACTTT
-	TRBV2	TRBJ2-3	-	14	CASGSGGNTDTQYF	TGTGCCAGCGGCTCGGGGGGCAACACAGATACGCAGTATTTT
once	TRBV7-8	TRBJ1-1	TRBD1	16	CASSLLTGWTNTEAFF	TGTGCCAGCAGCTTGCTGACAGGGTGGACGAACACTGAAGCTTTCTTT
-	TRBV4-2	TRBJ2-5	TRBD2	16	CASSQDSGGRRETQYF	TGTGCCAGCAGCCAGGATAGCGGGGGGCGGAGAGAGACCCAGTACTTC
-	TRBV27	TRBJ1-1	TRBD1	14	CASSSTGTDTEAFF	TGTGCCAGCAGTTCGACAGGGACCGACACTGAAGCTTTCTTT
-	TRBV30	TRBJ1-1	-	14	CAWSVQQYNTEAFF	TGTGCCTGGAGTGTACAGCAGTATAACACTGAAGCTTTCTTT
-	TRBV4-1	TRBJ2-3	-	11	CASSLGDTQYF	TGCGCCAGCAGCCTCGGAGATACGCAGTATTTT
-	TRBV5-1	TRBJ2-3	-	19	CASSLELSGRGGSTDTQYF	TGCGCCAGCAGCTTGGAGCTGAGTGGGCGGGGCGGGAGCACAGATACGCAGTATTTT
-	TRBV5-6	TRBJ2-7	-	12	CASSLSWNEQYF	TGTGCCAGCAGCTTATCGTGGAACGAGCAGTACTTC
-	TRBV11-2	TRBJ2-7	-	15	CASSLGPGLQDEQYF	TGTGCCAGCAGCCTGGGTCCGGGGCTTCAGGACGAGCAGTACTTC
once	TRBV5-6	TRBJ1-6	-	15	CASRGRTPTGSPLHF	TGTGCCAGCAGGGGAAGGACCCCGACCGGTTCACCCCTCCACTTT
once	TRBV3-1/TRBV3-2	TRBJ1-6	-	14	CASSQVWGNSPLHF	TGTGCCAGCAGCCAAGTTTGGGGAAATTCACCCCTCCACTTT
-	TRBV21-1	TRBJ1-1	-	12	CASGRGRTEAFF	TGTGCCAGCGGCAGGGGGAGGACTGAAGCTTTCTTT
-	TRBV7-2	TRBJ2-2	TRBD1	15	CASSTGQGAPGELFF	TGTGCCAGCAGCACCGGACAGGGGGCGCCCGGGGAGCTGTTTTTT
-	TRBV28	TRBJ2-4	TRBD1	13	CASSKTGQNIQYF	TGTGCCAGCAGTAAGACAGGGCAAAACATTCAGTACTTC
-	TRBV28	TRBJ2-2	-	14	CATRRDLNTGELFF	TGTGCCACCCGCCGGGACTTGAACACCGGGGAGCTGTTTTTT
-	TRBV5-1	TRBJ1-4	-	12	CASSLDFRKLFF	TGCGCCAGCAGCTTGGACTTCAGAAAACTGTTTTTT
-	TRBV30	TRBJ2-3	TRBD2	15	CAWSTSGGRTDTQYF	TGTGCCTGGAGTACTAGCGGGGGGCGCACAGATACGCAGTATTTT
-	TRBV6-1	TRBJ1-3	-	18	CASSDSRTPVNSGNTIYF	TGTGCCAGCAGTGATAGTAGGACGCCTGTCAACTCTGGAAACACCATATATTTT
-	TRBV3-1/TRBV3-2	TRBJ2-3	-	15	CASSLKGSHTDTQYF	TGTGCCAGCAGCCTCAAAGGATCGCACACAGATACGCAGTATTTT
-	TRBV11-2	TRBJ2-3	TRBD1	14	CASSSTTGGDTQYF	TGTGCCAGCAGCTCAACGACAGGGGGAGATACGCAGTATTTT
-	TRBV18	TRBJ2-5	-	13	CASSPTHAETQYF	TGTGCCAGCTCACCGACCCACGCAGAGACCCAGTACTTC
-	TRBV18	TRBJ2-6	-	16	CASSPPYSPGANVLTF	TGTGCCAGCTCACCACCATACTCTCCTGGGGCCAACGTCCTGACTTTC
-	TRBV5-1	TRBJ2-3	-	15	CASSLVRVSTDTQYF	TGCGCCAGCAGCTTGGTTAGGGTTAGCACAGATACGCAGTATTTT
-	TRBV13	TRBJ2-3	-	15	CASRGPGHLTDTQYF	TGTGCCAGCAGGGGACCGGGACACCTCACAGATACGCAGTATTTT
few	TRBV6-1	TRBJ1-2	-	15	CASSEGYITNYGYTF	TGTGCCAGCAGTGAAGGCTACATAACTAACTATGGCTACACCTTC
-	TRBV28	TRBJ1-2	TRBD1	11	CASSFGTGVAF	TGTGCCAGCAGTTTTGGGACAGGGGTGGCCTTC
-	TRBV19	TRBJ2-3	-	15	CASSIGAGSTDTQYF	TGTGCCAGTAGTATCGGGGCAGGGTCCACAGATACGCAGTATTTT
-	TRBV2	TRBJ2-5	-	14	CASSEEGRPETQYF	TGTGCCAGCAGTGAGGAGGGCCGACCGGAGACCCAGTACTTC
-	TRBV19	TRBJ2-1	TRBD1	14	CASGQGPLTNEQFF	TGTGCCAGTGGACAGGGGCCCCTTACCAATGAGCAGTTCTTC
once	TRBV9	TRBJ2-3	-	15	CASSVAIKPTDTQYF	TGTGCCAGCAGCGTAGCAATCAAACCCACAGATACGCAGTATTTT
-	TRBV6-5	TRBJ1-4	-	14	CASRTSLGPEKLFF	TGTGCCAGCAGAACAAGTCTGGGCCCAGAAAAACTGTTTTTT
-	TRBV6-5	TRBJ1-3	TRBD1	15	CASSSDRGIGNTIYF	TGTGCCAGCAGTTCCGACAGGGGCATTGGAAACACCATATATTTT
once	TRBV9	TRBJ1-3	-	17	CASSPDVRVRAGNTIYF	TGTGCCAGCAGCCCAGACGTCAGAGTAAGAGCTGGAAACACCATATATTTT